The entry below describes one T cell receptor beta chain. The target antigen is unknown. The entry originates in a study of OX40 agonist ivuxolimab in advanced cancers. The overall study: Ivuxolimab is a fully human IgG2 antibody that activates OX40 (CD134). Patients receiving dose escalation had hepatocellular carcinoma, melanoma, renal cell or head and neck cancer. Whole-study results and caveats: The authors did not determine the antigen specificity of the expanded peripheral T cells. Average numbers of expanded clones were greater in CD8+ T cells than in CD4+.

V dropped 3 bases and J dropped 2; count of bases not matched to a gene: 6. The CDR3 is 15 residues long. CDR1 and CDR2 from the germline V gene are SGDLS and YYNGEE. Measured with immunoSEQ multiplex PCR; TCRdb has only the in-frame clones, and not every one. The table includes tens of thousands of clones, 84% detected once. The source material was CD4+ or CD8+ T cells sorted from blood, sampled in a trial of the OX40 agonist ivuxolimab. This TCR derives from an adult with an advanced solid tumor such as melanoma, head and neck, liver or kidney cancer. The chain is built from TRBV9 and TRBJ1-2, with 8 nucleotides matching TRBD1. DNA of the CDR3: TGTGCCAGCAGCGGAGGGGACAGGAGAAACTATGGCTACACCTTC. It specifies CASSGGDRRNYGYTF.